What follows are 6 T cell receptor beta chains derived from one specimen sequenced in a study of human T cells and chemical hapten exposure. TCRdb reprocessed the RACE reads with MiXCR, giving one entry per CDR3 protein. This table holds 85,000 or so distinct CDR3 sequences, about 10% found once. The time point denotes: patch test 1, 2 weeks after DPC sensitization. Treatment specified: therapeutic diphenylcyclopropenone sensitization with weekly scalp DPC. The sample here was whole blood, taken in connection with sensitization to the hapten diphenylcyclopropenone (DPC). The source is a woman aged 50 to 60 with alopecia areata. Some clones in this sample may be carry-over from other donors' samples.

This clonotype was observed at least ten times. V gene TRBV6-6 combines with J gene TRBJ2-3, with TRBD1 matching 7 bases. The CDR3 runs to 17 residues. Germline values: CDR1 MNHNY, CDR2 SVGAGI (reference sequence). The V gene end was trimmed by 5 bases and the J gene end by 0 bases; junction bases not matched to a gene: 11. This CDR3 reads CASSPTGSKSSTDTQYF. The CDR3 DNA reads as TGTGCCAGCAGTCCGACAGGGTCCAAGTCTAGCACAGATACGCAGTATTTT.

The chain has TRBV19 and TRBJ1-5; D is possibly TRBD1 (6 bases). Germline-derived CDR1 and CDR2 are LNHDA and SQIVND (reference sequence). The CDR3 length is 16 residues. The V gene lost 8 bases and the J gene lost 7 bases, with 24 bases spanning the gap. CDR3 nucleotides: TGTGCCAGTCTCACCATAGGGGGGGGAACTGTGCAGCCCCAGCATTTT. Residues: CASLTIGGGTVQPQHF.

This clonotype was counted between two and nine times. The gene calls are TRBV12-3 or TRBV12-4 and TRBJ2-7; D remains ambiguous. Trimming left V 3 bases short and J 6 bases short, with 9 bases between. CDR3 size: 12 residues. CDR3 sequence (DNA): TGTGCCAGCAGTTTCTCTGGGTCCGAGCAGTACTTC. Protein sequence: CASSFSGSEQYF.

The table lists this clonotype with many counts. The gene calls are TRBV5-1 and TRBJ2-2; TRBD1 matches 9 bases. The CDR3 contains 20 residues. Germline CDR1 SGHRS, CDR2 YFSETQ. Trimming cost V 4 bases and J 0 bases; bases outside gene matches: 16. CDR3 residues: CASSVFGQGLGIANTGELFF. CDR3 in DNA: TGCGCCAGCAGCGTATTCGGACAGGGGTTGGGAATAGCGAACACCGGGGAGCTGTTTTTT.

There are many counts of this clonotype. The CDR3 reads CASSSDRNQPQHF. The CDR3 DNA sequence: TGTGCCAGCAGCTCGGATAGGAATCAGCCCCAGCATTTT. The chain employs TRBV7-2 and TRBJ1-5; D remains unclear. Trimming removed 4 bases at V and 4 bases at J, with 8 bases between. The V gene's germline CDR1 is SGHTA and CDR2 FQGNSA. CDR3 length equals 13 residues. Variable domain in full (rest from reference TRBV7-2 and TRBJ1-5): GAGVSQSPSNKVTEKGKDVELRCDPISGHTALYWYRQSLGQGLEFLIYFQGNSAPDKSGLPSDRFSAERTGGSVSTLTIQRTQQEDSAVYLCASSSDRNQPQHFGDGTRLSIL.

This clonotype was seen more than once but under ten times. The chain carries TRBV9 and TRBJ2-3; maybe TRBD2 (6 bases). V lost 0 bases to trimming and J lost 0 bases, with 8 bases between them. Germline assignment: CDR1 SGDLS and CDR2 YYNGEE. The CDR3 spans 15 residues. The DNA for the CDR3 is TGTGCCAGCAGCGTAGCGGGGGACAGCACAGATACGCAGTATTTT. Amino acids: CASSVAGDSTDTQYF. Complete variable domain (other parts from reference TRBV9 and TRBJ2-3): DSGVTQTPKHLITATGQRVTLRCSPRSGDLSVYWYQQSLDQGLQFLIQYYNGEERAKGNILERFSAQQFPDLHSELNLSSLELGDSALYFCASSVAGDSTDTQYFGPGTRLTVL.